A selection of T cell receptor beta chains follows, all from one sample in a study of T cells after yellow fever vaccination. MiXCR was run by TCRdb on the 5' RACE reads, yielding one entry per CDR3 protein. In the table there are roughly 310,000 distinct CDR3 sequences, roughly 3.5% of which are singletons. The sample was PBMCs, taken on the day of the yellow fever booster vaccination. Receptor source: a man younger than 35 who received the YFV17D yellow fever vaccine. Both conserved end residues are part of each CDR3. The order of the fields is clone size, V gene, J gene, D gene, CDR3 DNA, CDR3 protein. The D gene is left open where the match is weak. Only some rows state a clone size, as once, few, many or a class for expanded clones.

clone_size: many; v_call: TRBV11-2; j_call: TRBJ1-6; d_call: NA; cdr3_nt: TGTGCCAGCAGCCTCCGGAGCTCCTATAATTCACCCCTCCACTTT; cdr3_aa: CASSLRSSYNSPLHF
clone_size: many; v_call: TRBV7-3; j_call: TRBJ2-3; d_call: NA; cdr3_nt: TGTGCCAGCAGCCCGTTAGACGGAGATACGCAGTATTTT; cdr3_aa: CASSPLDGDTQYF
clone_size: many; v_call: TRBV5-1; j_call: TRBJ2-7; d_call: NA; cdr3_nt: TGCGCCAGCCACCTCGACGGTGCCTACGAGCAGTACTTC; cdr3_aa: CASHLDGAYEQYF
clone_size: many; v_call: TRBV7-6; j_call: TRBJ1-1; d_call: NA; cdr3_nt: TGTGCCAGCAGCGCACAGACAGGAGACTTGAGGACTGAAGCTTTCTTT; cdr3_aa: CASSAQTGDLRTEAFF
clone_size: many; v_call: TRBV7-8; j_call: TRBJ2-3; d_call: TRBD2; cdr3_nt: TGTGCCAGCAGCTCAGCGGGGGGGATCACAGATACGCAGTATTTT; cdr3_aa: CASSSAGGITDTQYF
clone_size: NA; v_call: TRBV5-6; j_call: TRBJ1-4; d_call: NA; cdr3_nt: TGTGCCAGCAGCTCGATCACAGCAACTAATGAAAAACTGTTTTTT; cdr3_aa: CASSSITATNEKLFF
clone_size: few; v_call: TRBV20-1; j_call: TRBJ2-1; d_call: NA; cdr3_nt: TGCAGTCCCCGGGGCCCCGGCAATGAGCAGTTCTTC; cdr3_aa: CSPRGPGNEQFF
clone_size: NA; v_call: TRBV7-6; j_call: TRBJ2-1; d_call: TRBD2; cdr3_nt: TGTGCCAGCAGCTTACTTCCAGCGGGGGGGGAAATCTCCTACAATGAGCAGTTCTTC; cdr3_aa: CASSLLPAGGEISYNEQFF
clone_size: many; v_call: TRBV4-1; j_call: TRBJ2-3; d_call: NA; cdr3_nt: TGCGCCAGCAGCCAAGATAGGGGCGGGGGCGATACGCAGTATTTT; cdr3_aa: CASSQDRGGGDTQYF
clone_size: NA; v_call: TRBV5-1; j_call: TRBJ2-3; d_call: TRBD2; cdr3_nt: TGCGCCAGCAGCCCCCGACTAGCGGGGGGCAGCACAGATACGCAGTATTTT; cdr3_aa: CASSPRLAGGSTDTQYF
clone_size: NA; v_call: TRBV24-1; j_call: TRBJ1-4; d_call: TRBD1; cdr3_nt: TGTGCCACCAGTGAGGGACAGGGGTACGAAGTGGAGGCAGTGGATGAAAAACTGTTTTTT; cdr3_aa: CATSEGQGYEVEAVDEKLFF
clone_size: many; v_call: TRBV12-3/TRBV12-4; j_call: TRBJ2-1; d_call: NA; cdr3_nt: TGTGCCAGCAGTACGGGGGGCCGGGGTGAGCAGTTCTTC; cdr3_aa: CASSTGGRGEQFF
clone_size: many; v_call: TRBV5-1; j_call: TRBJ2-5; d_call: TRBD1; cdr3_nt: TGCGCCAGCAGCTTGCCAAGGGGCACAGGGGTAGAGACCCAGTACTTC; cdr3_aa: CASSLPRGTGVETQYF
clone_size: few; v_call: TRBV18; j_call: TRBJ2-5; d_call: TRBD2; cdr3_nt: TGTGCCAGCTCACCACCCCCAGGGACGGGGGGAGAGACCCAGTACTTC; cdr3_aa: CASSPPPGTGGETQYF
clone_size: many; v_call: TRBV18; j_call: TRBJ1-1; d_call: NA; cdr3_nt: TGTGCCAGCTCACCAGGGTTGGGTGTGAACACTGAAGCTTTCTTT; cdr3_aa: CASSPGLGVNTEAFF
clone_size: few; v_call: TRBV6-5; j_call: TRBJ2-3; d_call: NA; cdr3_nt: TGTGCCAGCAGTTACGATGGGCAGTTCACAGATACGCAGTATTTT; cdr3_aa: CASSYDGQFTDTQYF
clone_size: NA; v_call: TRBV20-1; j_call: TRBJ2-1; d_call: TRBD2; cdr3_nt: TGCAGTGCACAGGGACTAGCGGACAACAATGAGCAGTTCTTC; cdr3_aa: CSAQGLADNNEQFF
clone_size: many; v_call: TRBV4-1; j_call: TRBJ2-1; d_call: TRBD1; cdr3_nt: TGCGCCAGCAGCCAAGATTTTGGACAGGGGGCTAATGAGCAGTTCTTC; cdr3_aa: CASSQDFGQGANEQFF
clone_size: many; v_call: TRBV2; j_call: TRBJ2-3; d_call: TRBD2; cdr3_nt: TGTGCCAGCAGTGAGACCTTGACGGGACTAGCCACAGATACGCAGTATTTT; cdr3_aa: CASSETLTGLATDTQYF
clone_size: many; v_call: TRBV10-3; j_call: TRBJ2-7; d_call: NA; cdr3_nt: TGTGCCATCGGCGCCAGCACCTACGAGCAGTACTTC; cdr3_aa: CAIGASTYEQYF
clone_size: few; v_call: TRBV5-1; j_call: TRBJ1-5; d_call: NA; cdr3_nt: TGCGCCAGCAGCTTGTCGGGAGGGCAACGCCAGCCCCAGCATTTT; cdr3_aa: CASSLSGGQRQPQHF
clone_size: many; v_call: TRBV5-1; j_call: TRBJ2-7; d_call: TRBD1; cdr3_nt: TGCGCCAGCAGCTTGGTCCCCCGGGACAGGTTCTTCTCCTACGAGCAGTACTTC; cdr3_aa: CASSLVPRDRFFSYEQYF
clone_size: many; v_call: TRBV12-3/TRBV12-4; j_call: TRBJ2-1; d_call: TRBD2; cdr3_nt: TGTGCCAGCAGGGCCCGTACTAGCGGGTCGAACAATGAGCAGTTCTTC; cdr3_aa: CASRARTSGSNNEQFF
clone_size: many; v_call: TRBV7-9; j_call: TRBJ2-1; d_call: NA; cdr3_nt: TGTGCCAGCAGTAATGAGCAGTTCTTC; cdr3_aa: CASSNEQFF
clone_size: NA; v_call: TRBV20-1; j_call: TRBJ2-3; d_call: NA; cdr3_nt: TGCAGTGCTGAAGACCGAAGCACAGATACGCAGTATTTT; cdr3_aa: CSAEDRSTDTQYF
clone_size: NA; v_call: TRBV5-1; j_call: TRBJ2-5; d_call: NA; cdr3_nt: TGCGCCAGCAGCTTGAACAGGGTTGTGGAGACCCAGTACTTC; cdr3_aa: CASSLNRVVETQYF
clone_size: few; v_call: TRBV7-2; j_call: TRBJ1-4; d_call: NA; cdr3_nt: TGTGCCAGCAGCCTATTTGGAAGGTCCGGAGGTGAAAAACTGTTTTTT; cdr3_aa: CASSLFGRSGGEKLFF
clone_size: few; v_call: TRBV20-1; j_call: TRBJ2-7; d_call: NA; cdr3_nt: TGCAGTGCCAGGAACCAAGGGGGGGGCAGGTACGAGCAGTACTTC; cdr3_aa: CSARNQGGGRYEQYF
clone_size: NA; v_call: TRBV4-1; j_call: TRBJ1-6; d_call: NA; cdr3_nt: TGCGCCAGCAGCCATCACAGGGATTATAATTCACCCCTCCACTTT; cdr3_aa: CASSHHRDYNSPLHF
clone_size: few; v_call: TRBV18; j_call: TRBJ2-2; d_call: NA; cdr3_nt: TGTGCCAGCTCACCAGGGGCACTCAGCGGGGAGCTGTTTTTT; cdr3_aa: CASSPGALSGELFF
clone_size: NA; v_call: TRBV20-1; j_call: TRBJ2-7; d_call: TRBD2; cdr3_nt: TGCAGTGCAAGGGGACTACCTAAGGGCGAGCAGTACTTC; cdr3_aa: CSARGLPKGEQYF
clone_size: NA; v_call: TRBV5-4; j_call: TRBJ2-1; d_call: TRBD1; cdr3_nt: TGTGCCAGCAGCTTGACCTCATGGACAGGAGATGAGCAGTTCTTC; cdr3_aa: CASSLTSWTGDEQFF
clone_size: many; v_call: TRBV5-1; j_call: TRBJ2-2; d_call: NA; cdr3_nt: TGCGCCAGCAGCTGGGCCGGTCCAGGGGAGCTGTTTTTT; cdr3_aa: CASSWAGPGELFF
clone_size: few; v_call: TRBV10-3; j_call: TRBJ1-1; d_call: TRBD1; cdr3_nt: TGTGCCATCAGTACCTCGACAGGGGAGGCCACTGAAGCTTTCTTT; cdr3_aa: CAISTSTGEATEAFF
clone_size: few; v_call: TRBV19; j_call: TRBJ1-6; d_call: TRBD1; cdr3_nt: TGTGCCAGTCGCTCCGGGACAGGGGATAATTCACCCCTCCACTTT; cdr3_aa: CASRSGTGDNSPLHF
clone_size: few; v_call: TRBV21-1; j_call: TRBJ1-5; d_call: NA; cdr3_nt: TGTGCCAGCAGCAAAGGCGGGACAGGGGTGCGGGGCAATCAGCCCCAGCATTTT; cdr3_aa: CASSKGGTGVRGNQPQHF
clone_size: many; v_call: TRBV7-2; j_call: TRBJ2-5; d_call: NA; cdr3_nt: TGTGCCAGCACCAATCCGGGTAGTGAGACCCAGTACTTC; cdr3_aa: CASTNPGSETQYF
clone_size: many; v_call: TRBV12-3/TRBV12-4; j_call: TRBJ2-3; d_call: NA; cdr3_nt: TGTGCCAGCAGTTTAGTCCCCGACGGTACGCAGTATTTT; cdr3_aa: CASSLVPDGTQYF
clone_size: few; v_call: TRBV7-9; j_call: TRBJ1-1; d_call: TRBD1; cdr3_nt: TGTGCCAGCACAACAGGGGGGCAGGGCGCTAAGGACACTGAAGCTTTCTTT; cdr3_aa: CASTTGGQGAKDTEAFF
clone_size: many; v_call: TRBV18; j_call: TRBJ2-6; d_call: NA; cdr3_nt: TGTGCCAGCTCACCGAGGGCAGCGACCTCTGGGGCCAACGTCCTGACTTTC; cdr3_aa: CASSPRAATSGANVLTF
clone_size: NA; v_call: TRBV7-2; j_call: TRBJ2-2; d_call: TRBD1; cdr3_nt: TGTGCCAGCAGCACAAAAAGGGGGCACACCGGGGAGCTGTTTTTT; cdr3_aa: CASSTKRGHTGELFF
clone_size: many; v_call: TRBV4-1; j_call: TRBJ2-7; d_call: NA; cdr3_nt: TGCGCCAGCACCCTCAACACTCGGGGAGTCTACGAGCAGTACTTC; cdr3_aa: CASTLNTRGVYEQYF
clone_size: many; v_call: TRBV29-1; j_call: TRBJ2-5; d_call: NA; cdr3_nt: TGCAGCGTGGTCAGGTACCAAGAGACCCAGTACTTC; cdr3_aa: CSVVRYQETQYF
clone_size: many; v_call: TRBV5-5; j_call: TRBJ1-1; d_call: NA; cdr3_nt: TGTGCCAGCAGCGTTGAAGGTTGGCCCAAGAATGAAGCTTTCTTT; cdr3_aa: CASSVEGWPKNEAFF
clone_size: few; v_call: TRBV12-3/TRBV12-4; j_call: TRBJ1-2; d_call: NA; cdr3_nt: TGTGCCAGCAGTTTAACCGAAGTGGGAATCTATGGCTACACCTTC; cdr3_aa: CASSLTEVGIYGYTF
clone_size: few; v_call: TRBV4-2; j_call: TRBJ2-1; d_call: NA; cdr3_nt: TGTGCCAGCAGCCAAGAATCACCGTACAATGAGCAGTTCTTC; cdr3_aa: CASSQESPYNEQFF
clone_size: few; v_call: TRBV10-1; j_call: TRBJ2-3; d_call: NA; cdr3_nt: TGCGCCAGCAGTGCCCAAGGACTGATCGATACGCAGTATTTT; cdr3_aa: CASSAQGLIDTQYF
clone_size: many; v_call: TRBV11-3; j_call: TRBJ2-5; d_call: TRBD1; cdr3_nt: TGTGCCAGCAGCGTAGGCCGGGACAGACAGTACTTC; cdr3_aa: CASSVGRDRQYF
clone_size: few; v_call: TRBV7-3; j_call: TRBJ2-1; d_call: TRBD2; cdr3_nt: TGTGCCAGCAGCGAGGGACTAGGGGACAATGAGCAGTTCTTC; cdr3_aa: CASSEGLGDNEQFF
clone_size: many; v_call: TRBV5-1; j_call: TRBJ2-2; d_call: TRBD1; cdr3_nt: TGCGCCAGCAGCGCCGAGGGGACAGACAACCCCTCGAACACCGGGGAGCTGTTTTTT; cdr3_aa: CASSAEGTDNPSNTGELFF
clone_size: few; v_call: TRBV27; j_call: TRBJ1-2; d_call: NA; cdr3_nt: TGTGCCAGCAGTTTGGGGCGTCTGGGTGGCTACACCTTC; cdr3_aa: CASSLGRLGGYTF